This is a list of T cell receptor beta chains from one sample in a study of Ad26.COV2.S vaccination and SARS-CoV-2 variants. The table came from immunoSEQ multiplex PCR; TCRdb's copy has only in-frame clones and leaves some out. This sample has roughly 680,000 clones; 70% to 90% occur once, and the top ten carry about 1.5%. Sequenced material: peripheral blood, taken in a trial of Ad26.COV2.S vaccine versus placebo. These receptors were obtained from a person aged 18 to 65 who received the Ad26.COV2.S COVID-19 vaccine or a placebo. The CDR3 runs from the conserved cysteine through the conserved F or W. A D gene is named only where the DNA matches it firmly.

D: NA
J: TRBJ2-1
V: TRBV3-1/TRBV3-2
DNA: TGTGCCAGCAGCTTAAGTGGTTATGAGCAGTTCTTC
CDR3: CASSLSGYEQFF

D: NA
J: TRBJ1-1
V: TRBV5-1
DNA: TGCGCCAGCAGCTTTCAGGGTATGGCTGAAGCTTTCTTT
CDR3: CASSFQGMAEAFF

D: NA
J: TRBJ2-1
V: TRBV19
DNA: TGTGCCAGTAGTAGGGGACTGATCTCCTACAATGAGCAGTTCTTC
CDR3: CASSRGLISYNEQFF

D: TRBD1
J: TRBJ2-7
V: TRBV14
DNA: TGTGCCAGCAGTTCTACCGGGACAGGGGCCTCCGAGCAGTACTTC
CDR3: CASSSTGTGASEQYF

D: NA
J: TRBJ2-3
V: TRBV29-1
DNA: TGCAGCGTGACCGCCACTCAAGCGGCCACGCAGTATTTT
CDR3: CSVTATQAATQYF

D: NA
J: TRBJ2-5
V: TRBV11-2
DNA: TGTGCCAGCAGCCTGATGATAGCCCAAGAGACCCAGTACTTC
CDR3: CASSLMIAQETQYF

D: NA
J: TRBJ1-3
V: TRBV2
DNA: TGTGCCAGCAGTGTGCGGGCGACTGGAAACACCATATATTTT
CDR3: CASSVRATGNTIYF

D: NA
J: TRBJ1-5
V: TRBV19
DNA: TGTGCCAGTCGACAGAACAATCAGCCCCAGCATTTT
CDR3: CASRQNNQPQHF

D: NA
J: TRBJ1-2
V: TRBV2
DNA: TGTGCCAGCAGTGAATTTCCGGCCGTCCCCTATGGCTACACCTTC
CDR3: CASSEFPAVPYGYTF

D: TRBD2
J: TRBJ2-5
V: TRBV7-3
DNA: TGTGCCAGCAGCCGAGGGGGACTAGCTGGAGAGACCCAGTACTTC
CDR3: CASSRGGLAGETQYF

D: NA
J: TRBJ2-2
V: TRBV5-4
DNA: TGTGCCAGCAGCCCGACAGGAGGCAACACCGGGGAGCTGTTTTTT
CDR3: CASSPTGGNTGELFF

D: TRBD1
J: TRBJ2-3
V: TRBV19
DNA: TGTGCCAGTAGTATGAGGACCGGGACAGGGGGCGGTATGACAGATACGCAGTATTTT
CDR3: CASSMRTGTGGGMTDTQYF

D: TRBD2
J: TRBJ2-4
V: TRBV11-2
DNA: TGTGCCAGCAGCTTAAGCGGGACCAAAAACATTCAGTACTTC
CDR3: CASSLSGTKNIQYF

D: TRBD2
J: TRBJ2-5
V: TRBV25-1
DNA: TGTGCCAGCAATAGCGGGGGCCAAGAGACCCAGTACTTC
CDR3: CASNSGGQETQYF

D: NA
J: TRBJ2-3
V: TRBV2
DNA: TGTGCCAGCAGTGGCACAGACACAGATACGCAGTATTTT
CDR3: CASSGTDTDTQYF

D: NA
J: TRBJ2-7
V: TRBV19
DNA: TGTGCCAGTAGTATCTGGGACGGTACCTACGAGCAGTACTTC
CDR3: CASSIWDGTYEQYF

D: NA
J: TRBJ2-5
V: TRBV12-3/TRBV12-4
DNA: TGTGCCAGCGGTAATAGGGAGACCCAGTACTTC
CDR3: CASGNRETQYF